This T cell receptor beta chain was sequenced in a study of blood T cell repertoires in COVID-19. On the study more broadly: Samples taken during acute and convalescent COVID-19 were collected in the United States, Italy and Spain. From T cells, B-cell-depleted T cells, or PBMCs came the material, which was cDNA or gDNA.

In the authors' workflow: Nucleated cell number was recorded as an estimate derived from reference gene primer amplification. Sequencing used immunoSEQ multiplex PCR; TCRdb keeps in-frame clones, though not all of them. V, J and clone size are taken as reported in that table, and D and trimming were inferred from the DNA itself. The sample consists of about 170,000 clones, over 75% of them appearing once. Losses at the gene ends were 3 bases for V and 4 bases for J; bases not matched to a gene: 10. Germline CDR1 reads KGHDR; CDR2 reads SFDVKD. CDR3 length: 17 amino acids. The rearrangement uses TRBV24-1 and TRBJ2-7; 11 bases agree with TRBD1. The receptor comes from a man between 60 and 75 years old who had recovered from COVID-19. The source material was peripheral blood. The CDR3 DNA is TGTGCCACCAGTGATCCCAATATGGACAGGGGGCATTACGAGCAGTACTTC. It specifies CATSDPNMDRGHYEQYF.